These 19 T cell receptor beta chains were sequenced from one sample in a study of blood T cell repertoires in COVID-19. Measured with immunoSEQ multiplex PCR; TCRdb has only the in-frame clones, and not every one. This table has about 400,000 clones, nearly 90% appearing once. Material for sequencing was PBMCs or T cells enriched from blood (not recorded which). The receptors were gathered from a woman aged 40 to 55 with acute COVID-19.

Points on this clone: The sample contains more than one DNA sequence encoding this CDR3. The chain uses TRBV11-2 and TRBJ2-7, with a possible D match to TRBD1 (6 bases). The CDR3 is made up of 14 amino acids. The germline V gene has CDR1 SGHAT and CDR2 FQNNGV. The germline V and J ends were trimmed by 0 bases and 1 base, with 7 bases remaining between them. The CDR3 sequence is CASSLEQGSYEQYF. CDR3 DNA sequence: TGTGCCAGCAGCTTAGAACAGGGATCCTACGAGCAGTACTTC.

The V call is TRBV5-4, the J call TRBJ1-2, with D possibly matching TRBD1 (6 bases). V was clipped by 0 bases and J by 1 base, with 13 bases between them. Germline assignment: CDR1 SGHNT and CDR2 YYREEE (reference sequence). The CDR3 has 16 amino acids. DNA for the CDR3: TGTGCCAGCAGCTTGGTGGGGGGGGCCCGTAACTATGGCTACACCTTC. Translated: CASSLVGGARNYGYTF.

The chain carries TRBV4-1 and TRBJ2-1, with a tentative D call TRBD1 (5 bases). The CDR3 is 16 residues long. Trimming cost V 0 bases and J 3 bases, with 12 bases left between them. Germline CDR1 reads MGHRA; CDR2 reads YSYEKL. CDR3 nucleotide sequence: TGCGCCAGCAGCCAAGATACGGCAGGGTTCTACAATGAGCAGTTCTTC. It yields the protein CASSQDTAGFYNEQFF.

This clone came up once. The V and J genes are TRBV1 and TRBJ2-5; the D call in the table, TRBD2, was not verified against the DNA. TRBV1 corresponds to a pseudogene. There are 14 residues in the CDR3. The CDR3 region has the DNA TGCACCAGCAGCTCTACTAGGGGAGGAGAGACCCAGTACTTC. Protein sequence: CTSSSTRGGETQYF.

V and J are TRBV2 and TRBJ1-5, with unresolved D. V was cut by 2 bases and J by 4 bases, with 12 bases left in between. CDR3 length: 15 amino acids. The germline CDR1 and CDR2 sequences are SNHLY and FYNNEI. CDR3 in amino acids: CASSEIPVANQPQHF. CDR3 DNA: TGTGCCAGCAGTGAAATCCCAGTCGCAAATCAGCCCCAGCATTTT.

The chain uses TRBV7-2 and TRBJ2-4, with 10 bases fitting TRBD1. The CDR3 extends over 16 amino acids. CDR1 and CDR2 (germline): SGHTA, FQGNSA. Germline trimming cut 5 bases from V and 1 base from J; bases unmatched to any gene: 5. CDR3 protein: CASSPGTGEAKNIQYF. The CDR3 region has the DNA TGTGCCAGCAGCCCAGGGACAGGGGAGGCCAAAAACATTCAGTACTTC.

The V and J genes are TRBV3-1 (or the pseudogene TRBV3-2) and TRBJ1-2, with D tentatively TRBD1 (5 bases). Germline V gene lookup returns CDR1 LGHDT and CDR2 YNNKEL (reference sequence). V gave up 0 bases and J gave up 6 bases, with 8 bases separating them. The CDR3 consists of 13 residues. In DNA, the CDR3 is TGTGCCAGCAGCCAAGATTGGGGGGATGGCTACACCTTC. This encodes CASSQDWGDGYTF.

To note about this clone: Other DNA sequences from this sample encode an identical CDR3 as well. The chain is built from TRBV19 and TRBJ1-6; 11 nucleotides match TRBD1. V lost 6 bases to trimming and J lost 7 bases; unmatched junction nucleotides: 2. The germline V gene encodes CDR1 LNHDA and CDR2 SQIVND (reference sequence). There are 14 residues in the CDR3. DNA of the CDR3: TGTGCCAGTAGCCGGGACAGGGGGAATTCACCCCTCCACTTT. Its translation is CASSRDRGNSPLHF.

This chain connects TRBV2 to TRBJ2-7; TRBD1 agrees at 7 bases. This CDR3 has 13 amino acids. The V segment lost 6 bases and the J segment 2 bases; nucleotides outside the gene matches: 4. Germline values: CDR1 SNHLY, CDR2 FYNNEI. The chain's CDR3 is CASSGTATYEQYF. CDR3 sequence (DNA): TGTGCCAGCAGCGGGACAGCGACCTACGAGCAGTACTTC.

The chain joins TRBV30 to TRBJ1-6; 7 positions match TRBD1. With V trimmed by 4 bases and J by 7 bases, 4 bases remained unmatched. The CDR3 has 13 residues. Germline lookup yields CDR1 GTSNPN and CDR2 SVGIG (reference sequence). This chain's CDR3 is CAWTGTENSPLHF. In nucleotides, the CDR3 is TGTGCCTGGACCGGGACAGAAAATTCACCCCTCCACTTT. Variable domain in full (rest from reference TRBV30 and TRBJ1-6): SQTIHQWPATLVQPVGSPLSLECTVEGTSNPNLYWYRQAAGRGLQLLFYSVGIGQISSEVPQNLSASRPQDRQFILSSKKLLLSDSGFYLCAWTGTENSPLHFGNGTRLTVT.

This chain connects TRBV7-6 to TRBJ1-1; tentatively, D is TRBD1 (5 bases). The CDR3 sequence is 13 residues long. Germline values: CDR1 SGHVS, CDR2 FNYEAQ. V gave up 5 bases and J gave up 1 base, with 8 bases separating them. The CDR3 spells CASSPTGNTEAFF. The DNA of the CDR3 is TGTGCCAGCAGCCCCACAGGGAACACTGAAGCTTTCTTT.

This clone showed up just a few times. The chain uses TRBV24-1 and TRBJ2-7, with 7 positions matching TRBD1. The ends lost 2 bases at V and 2 bases at J; junction bases unmatched: 8. The CDR3 is 16 residues long. Germline CDR1 is KGHDR and CDR2 is SFDVKD. As DNA, the CDR3 is TGTGCCACCAGTGATTCGAGGGGGCAAGGGACCTACGAGCAGTACTTC. This encodes CATSDSRGQGTYEQYF.

This chain connects TRBV19 to TRBJ1-4; tentatively, D is TRBD1 (6 bases). V lost 3 bases to trimming and J lost 7 bases, with 15 bases between them. The length of the CDR3 is 15 residues. Germline V gives CDR1 LNHDA, CDR2 SQIVND (reference sequence). CDR3 bases: TGTGCCAGTAGTATCATACAGGGTCGTAGTGAAAAACTGTTTTTT. It encodes CASSIIQGRSEKLFF. The full variable domain, with the rest looked up from reference TRBV19 and TRBJ1-4, is DGGITQSPKYLFRKEGQNVTLSCEQNLNHDAMYWYRQDPGQGLRLIYYSQIVNDFQKGDIAEGYSVSREKKESFPLTVTSAQKNPTAFYLCASSIIQGRSEKLFFGSGTQLSVL.

The chain is built from TRBV2 and TRBJ1-1, with 8 bases identical to TRBD1. With 3 bases clipped from V and 0 bases from J, the junction kept 3 bases outside the gene matches. The germline V gene encodes CDR1 SNHLY and CDR2 FYNNEI. This CDR3 is built from 15 residues. Here the CDR3 DNA reads TGTGCCAGCAGTGATCAGGGGGCGGTGAACACTGAAGCTTTCTTT. Amino acid sequence: CASSDQGAVNTEAFF.

The chain couples TRBV4-1 to TRBJ2-1; a weak D match, TRBD2 (6 bases). Germline CDR1 and CDR2: MGHRA and YSYEKL. CDR3 size: 12 residues. Trimming cost V 3 bases and J 14 bases, with 14 bases left between them. The CDR3 coding sequence is TGCGCCAGCAGCCACCCTGGGGACTGGGAGTTCTTC. This sequence encodes CASSHPGDWEFF.

V usage is TRBV5-1 and J usage is TRBJ1-1; D perhaps matches TRBD1 (6 bases). V lost 1 base and J lost 4, with 11 bases in between. The CDR3 consists of 14 residues. Germline V gene lookup returns CDR1 SGHRS and CDR2 YFSETQ. CDR3 protein: CASSLQQGITEAFF. The DNA of the CDR3 is TGCGCCAGCAGCTTGCAACAGGGTATCACTGAAGCTTTCTTT.

The chain combines TRBV5-1 with TRBJ1-3; TRBD1 might be the D (6 bases). There are 15 residues in the CDR3. The V end lost 5 bases, the J end lost 4 bases, and 16 bases lay between the germline ends. Germline V CDR1 and CDR2: SGHRS, YFSETQ. CDR3 in DNA: TGCGCCAGCAGTTTTACAGGGCTTTCGGGAAACACCATATATTTT. Its translation: CASSFTGLSGNTIYF.

V gene TRBV5-6 combines with J gene TRBJ2-5, with TRBD2 identical over 13 bases. This CDR3 has 19 amino acids. Germline trimming cut 3 bases from V and 0 bases from J; bases unmatched to any gene: 11. Germline V lookup: CDR1 SGHDT, CDR2 YYEEEE. The CDR3 bases are TGTGCCAGCAGCTACCGGACTAGCGGGGGTAGGAGGTACCAAGAGACCCAGTACTTC. Its protein product is CASSYRTSGGRRYQETQYF.

The CDR3, as DNA: TGTGCCACCAGTGGAAACAGGGGAACCCCTGGAAACACCATATATTTT. Translation: CATSGNRGTPGNTIYF. The chain combines TRBV24-1 with TRBJ1-3; 7 bases align to TRBD1. Germline assignment: CDR1 KGHDR and CDR2 SFDVKD. The CDR3 covers 16 residues. J was trimmed by 2 bases and V by 5 bases; bases with no gene match: 8.